This TCR beta chain originates from a study of blood T cell repertoires in COVID-19. Study in general: The United States, Italy and Spain supplied acute and convalescent COVID-19 samples. T cells, B-cell-depleted T cells, or PBMCs provided the cDNA or gDNA that served as material.

V shed 12 bases and J shed 1 base, with 12 bases lying between them. The CDR3 runs to 14 residues. Germline CDR1 KGHDR, CDR2 SFDVKD. Profiled with immunoSEQ multiplex PCR; TCRdb holds only in-frame clones, not every one. The sample carries 140,000 to 150,000 clones, roughly 82% recorded once. The chain joins TRBV24-1 to TRBJ2-6, with a possible D match to TRBD2 (7 bases). Sequencing was performed on peripheral blood. This TCR came from a man in his sixties with active or convalescent COVID-19. The CDR3 DNA sequence: TGTGCCGCGGGGGACACGTCTGGGGCCAACGTCCTGACTTTC. It encodes CAAGDTSGANVLTF.